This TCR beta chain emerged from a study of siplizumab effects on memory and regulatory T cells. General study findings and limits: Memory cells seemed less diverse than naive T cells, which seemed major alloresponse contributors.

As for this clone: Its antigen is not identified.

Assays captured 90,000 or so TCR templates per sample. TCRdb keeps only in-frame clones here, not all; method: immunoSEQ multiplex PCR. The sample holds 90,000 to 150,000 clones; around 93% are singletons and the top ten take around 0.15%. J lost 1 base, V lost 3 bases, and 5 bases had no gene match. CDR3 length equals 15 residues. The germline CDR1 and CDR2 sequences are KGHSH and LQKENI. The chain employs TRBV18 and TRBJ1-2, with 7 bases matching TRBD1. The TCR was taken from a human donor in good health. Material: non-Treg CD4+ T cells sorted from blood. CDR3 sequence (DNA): TGTGCCAGCTCACCTCGGGACAGAAGTAACTATGGCTACACCTTC. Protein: CASSPRDRSNYGYTF.